These 16 T cell receptor beta chains were all obtained from the same sample, sequenced in a study of CD8+CD57+ T cells in acquired aplastic anemia. CD8+CD57+ cell expansion had been shown by flow cytometry in patients chosen for sequencing. The template for TCR beta VDJ and CDR3 sequence profiling was genomic DNA. Each CDR3 protein is one row after TCRdb ran MiXCR on the reads. Of about 170,000 distinct CDR3 sequences listed, around 48% are singletons. Specimen: sorted CD4+, CD8+, or CD8+CD57+ T cells (not recorded which) from PBMCs. These receptors originate from a human donor with aplastic anemia.

This chain uses TRBV2 with TRBJ2-3; D is uncertain. The V gene lost 6 bases and the J gene lost 2 bases, with 9 bases spanning the gap. In germline, CDR1 is SNHLY, CDR2 FYNNEI. The CDR3 consists of 13 residues. CDR3 nucleotide sequence: TGTGCCAGCAGGCCTCCATCCACAGATACGCAGTATTTT. This encodes CASRPPSTDTQYF.

The J gene is TRBJ2-7, the V gene TRBV9, with D maybe TRBD2 (6 bases). The germline V gene encodes CDR1 SGDLS and CDR2 YYNGEE. The length of the CDR3 is 13 residues. The V end was cut by 4 bases, the J end by 5 bases, with 13 bases between. In DNA form, the CDR3 reads TGTGCCAGCAGCAAAGGAGGGGAAGACGAGCAGTACTTC. Residues: CASSKGGEDEQYF. The whole variable domain, remainder taken from reference TRBV9 and TRBJ2-7, is DSGVTQTPKHLITATGQRVTLRCSPRSGDLSVYWYQQSLDQGLQFLIQYYNGEERAKGNILERFSAQQFPDLHSELNLSSLELGDSALYFCASSKGGEDEQYFGPGTRLTVT.

CDR3 in DNA: TGCGCCAGCAGCTTGGGTCACGGGGCTCAAAATTCACCCCTCCACTTT. It encodes CASSLGHGAQNSPLHF. This sequence joins TRBV5-1 and TRBJ1-6; D is possibly TRBD1 (5 bases). Germline V gene data show CDR1 as SGHRS and CDR2 as YFSETQ. Trimming took 0 bases from V and 7 from J, leaving 14 bases between them. The CDR3 has 16 residues.

This clonotype was counted many times. J is TRBJ2-7 and V is TRBV2; maybe TRBD2 (5 bases). The CDR3 runs to 14 residues. V shed 8 bases and J shed 4 bases, with 18 bases lying between them. The germline V gene encodes CDR1 SNHLY and CDR2 FYNNEI. The CDR3 here is CASGKAYGEYEQYF. The CDR3 region has the DNA TGTGCCAGCGGTAAGGCTTATGGGGAGTACGAGCAGTACTTC.

The chain recombines TRBV2 with TRBJ1-6; possible D gene TRBD1, 5 bases. Looked up from germline, CDR1 is SNHLY and CDR2 is FYNNEI. The CDR3 has 14 amino acids. Trimming stripped 7 bases from V and 6 bases from J, with 13 bases between. DNA for the CDR3: TGTGCCAGCACCCTCCAGGGAAGTAATTCACCCCTCCACTTT. This gives the protein CASTLQGSNSPLHF.

The sample holds many counts of this clonotype. The V call is TRBV5-4, the J call TRBJ1-5; possible D gene TRBD1, 6 bases. The CDR3 runs to 15 residues. Per germline, CDR1 SGHNT and CDR2 YYREEE (reference sequence). Trimming stripped 4 bases from V and 6 bases from J, with 17 bases between. CDR3 nucleotides: TGTGCCAGCAGCAGTGGCGGGGGGGCTACTCAGCCCCAGCATTTT. Amino acid sequence: CASSSGGGATQPQHF.

This clonotype was counted at least ten times. The chain recombines TRBV10-3 with TRBJ1-2, with D maybe TRBD1 (5 bases). The length of the CDR3 is 13 residues. Looked up from germline, CDR1 is ENHRY and CDR2 is SYGVKD. With 4 bases removed from V and 7 bases from J, the gap between germline ends came to 13 bases. This CDR3 is CAISVETGGGYTF. The CDR3 bases are TGTGCCATCAGTGTGGAAACCGGGGGTGGCTACACCTTC.

In this sample, this clonotype turned up a few times. The J gene is TRBJ2-3, the V gene TRBV15, with 7 bases lining up with TRBD2. The CDR3 loop spans 17 amino acids. Germline V gives CDR1 LNHNV, CDR2 YYDKDF (reference sequence). The ends lost 4 bases at V and 0 bases at J; junction bases unmatched: 10. This chain's CDR3 is CATSKKGGRTSTDTQYF. The CDR3 DNA reads as TGTGCCACCAGCAAAAAAGGCGGGAGAACTAGCACAGATACGCAGTATTTT.

The CDR3 nucleotides are TGTGCCAGCGCCGGGTACGAGGACTATAATTCACCCCTCCACTTT. Translating gives CASAGYEDYNSPLHF. This rearrangement joins TRBV7-9 to TRBJ1-6; D call uncertain. V was clipped by 8 bases and J by 3 bases, with 14 bases between them. There are 15 residues in the CDR3. CDR1 SEHNR and CDR2 FQNEAQ come from the germline V gene (reference sequence).

The rearrangement joins TRBV4-1 to TRBJ2-5, with D perhaps matching TRBD1 (5 bases). Germline V CDR1 and CDR2: MGHRA, YSYEKL. V was trimmed by 3 bases and J by 3 bases, leaving 17 bases between them. The CDR3 length is 16 residues. CDR3 nucleotide sequence: TGCGCCAGCAGCCATGCCGGATGGACCAGGGAAGAGACCCAGTACTTC. It yields the protein CASSHAGWTREETQYF.

This clonotype was seen ten or more times. This sequence joins TRBV7-9 and TRBJ1-2, with no clear D. Trimming left V 5 bases short and J 8 bases short, with 12 bases between. Germline values: CDR1 SEHNR, CDR2 FQNEAQ (reference sequence). The CDR3 is 12 residues long. CDR3 DNA sequence: TGTGCCAGCAGCCGGGTTTTGAGAGGCTACACCTTC. It encodes CASSRVLRGYTF.

The V gene is TRBV5-6, the J gene TRBJ1-1; TRBD1 is a possible D gene (6 bases). The V end lost 1 base, the J end lost 10 bases, and 23 bases lay between the germline ends. The CDR3 totals 16 residues. The germline V gene has CDR1 SGHDT and CDR2 YYEEEE. CDR3 in amino acids: CASSLSPGQLGVGAFF. Here the CDR3 DNA reads TGTGCCAGCAGCTTGAGCCCGGGACAACTAGGGGTAGGAGCTTTCTTT.

This clonotype was counted many times. CDR3 protein: CASRRQVPTDTQYF. CDR3 nucleotide sequence: TGTGCCAGCAGGAGACAAGTTCCTACAGATACGCAGTATTTT. This chain links TRBV2 with TRBJ2-3; D not certain. This CDR3 is built from 14 residues. Trimming removed 6 bases from V and 3 bases from J, with 13 bases in between. Germline loops: CDR1 SNHLY, CDR2 FYNNEI. Together with reference TRBV2 and TRBJ2-3, the CDR3 gives the full variable domain: EPEVTQTPSHQVTQMGQEVILRCVPISNHLYFYWYRQILGQKVEFLVSFYNNEISEKSEIFDDQFSVERPDGSNFTLKIRSTKLEDSAMYFCASRRQVPTDTQYFGPGTRLTVL.

At least ten counts were recorded for this clonotype. CDR3 DNA sequence: TGTGCCAGTGTTGGGGACATCCCTAATTCACCCCTCCACTTT. Protein sequence: CASVGDIPNSPLHF. This chain connects TRBV18 to TRBJ1-6; tentative D call: TRBD1 (6 bases). V dropped 9 bases and J dropped 6 bases, with 15 bases sitting between them. The V gene's germline CDR1 is KGHSH and CDR2 LQKENI. This CDR3 has 14 amino acids.

The genes are TRBV20-1 and TRBJ2-7; tentative D call: TRBD1 (6 bases). CDR3 size: 11 residues. V dropped 6 bases and J dropped 3 bases, with 9 bases sitting between them. Germline lookup yields CDR1 DFQATT and CDR2 SNEGSKA (reference sequence). The CDR3 coding sequence is TGCAGTGCCGAAGGGGGCTACGAGCAGTACTTC. Translation: CSAEGGYEQYF.

CDR3 amino acids: CASSHFGGQGANEQFF. The DNA for the CDR3 is TGTGCCAGCAGCCACTTTGGTGGACAGGGGGCAAATGAGCAGTTCTTC. The chain carries TRBV25-1 and TRBJ2-1; 11 bases are shared with TRBD1. The CDR3 extends over 16 amino acids. V shed 6 bases and J 7 bases; nucleotides not matched to a gene: 11. Germline V gene data show CDR1 as MGHDK and CDR2 as SYGVNS.